This T cell receptor (beta chain) was sequenced in a study of CDR3 diversity in severe acne. This clonotype was detected once. The V and J ends lost 0 bases and 3 bases respectively, with 15 bases between them. The CDR3 loop spans 16 amino acids. MiXCR was run by TCRdb on the PCR reads, yielding one entry per CDR3 protein. This repertoire shows about 93,000 distinct CDR3 sequences, roughly half found once; its top ten account for about a tenth. The clonotype comes from a male donor in good health, serving as a control. This rearrangement joins TRBV12-3 or TRBV12-4 to TRBJ2-7; D unclear. Sequencing was carried out using blood. In DNA, the CDR3 is TGTGCCAGCAGTTTAGCGGGATATGGGGTTGGCTACGAGCAGTACTTC. Encoded protein: CASSLAGYGVGYEQYF.